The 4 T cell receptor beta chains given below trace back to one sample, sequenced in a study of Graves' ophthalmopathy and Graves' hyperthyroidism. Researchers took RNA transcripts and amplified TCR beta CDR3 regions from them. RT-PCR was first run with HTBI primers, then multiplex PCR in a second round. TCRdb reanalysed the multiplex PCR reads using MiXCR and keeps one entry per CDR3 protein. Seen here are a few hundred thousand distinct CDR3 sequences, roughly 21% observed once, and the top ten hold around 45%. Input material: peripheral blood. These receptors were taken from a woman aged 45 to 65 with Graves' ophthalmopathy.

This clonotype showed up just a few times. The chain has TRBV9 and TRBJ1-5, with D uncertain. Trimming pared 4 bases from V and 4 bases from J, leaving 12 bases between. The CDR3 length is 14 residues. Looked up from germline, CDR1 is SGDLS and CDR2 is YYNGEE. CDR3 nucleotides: TGTGCCAGCAGCCGAGGATCTACTAATCAGCCCCAGCATTTT. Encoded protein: CASSRGSTNQPQHF.

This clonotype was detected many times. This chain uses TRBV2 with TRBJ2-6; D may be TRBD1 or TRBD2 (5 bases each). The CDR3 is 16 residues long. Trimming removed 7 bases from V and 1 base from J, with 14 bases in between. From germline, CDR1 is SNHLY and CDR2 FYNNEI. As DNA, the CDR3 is TGTGCCAGCACCTGGGACGGTAGATCTGGGGCCAACGTCCTGACTTTC. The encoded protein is CASTWDGRSGANVLTF.

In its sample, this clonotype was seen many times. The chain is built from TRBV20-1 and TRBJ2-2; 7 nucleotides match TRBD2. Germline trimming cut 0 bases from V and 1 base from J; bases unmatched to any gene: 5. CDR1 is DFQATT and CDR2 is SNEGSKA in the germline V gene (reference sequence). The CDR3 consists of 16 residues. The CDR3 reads CSARDVIAGNTGELFF. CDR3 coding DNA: TGCAGTGCTAGAGATGTTATAGCGGGGAACACCGGGGAGCTGTTTTTT.

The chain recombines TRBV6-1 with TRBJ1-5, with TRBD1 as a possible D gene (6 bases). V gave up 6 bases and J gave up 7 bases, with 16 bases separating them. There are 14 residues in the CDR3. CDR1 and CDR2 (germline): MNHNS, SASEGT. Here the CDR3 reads CASSEQGWGQPQHF. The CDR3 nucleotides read TGTGCCAGCAGCGAACAGGGATGGGGCCAGCCCCAGCATTTT.